The clone carrying this T cell receptor (beta chain) appeared many times. This record belongs to a study of molecular identifiers for immune sequencing clone quantification. RNA fractions of 10%, 30% or 50% and about 19,000 to 1,100,000 sorted cells were the source of naive CD8 libraries. Deletions cut 2 bases from V and 2 bases from J, with 5 bases between. CDR1 and CDR2 (germline): GTSNPN, SVGIG (reference sequence). CDR3 size: 12 residues. Via MiXCR, TCRdb re-called the PCR reads, giving one row per CDR3 protein. This table holds some 100,000 distinct CDR3 sequences, roughly 19% found once. The receptor comes from a human donor in good health. Some libraries in this study had Jurkat cell RNA spiked in. V gene TRBV30 combines with J gene TRBJ2-3; D call uncertain. Sequencing input: naive CD8+ T cells from blood, with Jurkat cell RNA spiked in. Documented subset: FACS-sorted CD8+CD4-CCR7+CD45RA+ naive T cells. CDR3 loop: CAWSSNTDTQYF. Written as DNA, the CDR3 is TGTGCCTGGAGTAGCAACACAGATACGCAGTATTTT.